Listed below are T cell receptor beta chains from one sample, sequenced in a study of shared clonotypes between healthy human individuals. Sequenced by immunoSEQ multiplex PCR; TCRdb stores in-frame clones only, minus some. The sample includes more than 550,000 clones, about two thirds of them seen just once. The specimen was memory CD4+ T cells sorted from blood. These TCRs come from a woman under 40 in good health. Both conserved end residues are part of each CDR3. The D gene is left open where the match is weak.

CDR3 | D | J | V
CASSPGLALSYNEQFF | TRBD2 | TRBJ2-1 | TRBV19
CSVARAYDSNEQFF | - | TRBJ2-1 | TRBV29-1
CASSEVAGLEQYF | - | TRBJ2-7 | TRBV2
CASSARGAPDTQYF | - | TRBJ2-3 | TRBV28
CASSSGWGIEENTEAFF | - | TRBJ1-1 | TRBV5-1
CASSVGLADSYEQYF | TRBD2 | TRBJ2-7 | TRBV9
CASSQRQGGGHNEQFF | TRBD1 | TRBJ2-1 | TRBV4-1
CAWSGGTTQYF | - | TRBJ2-7 | TRBV30
CASSLDRGHEAFF | TRBD1 | TRBJ1-1 | TRBV11-2
CASSGPRGIFDEQFF | - | TRBJ2-1 | TRBV6-6
CASSFQREREQYF | TRBD2 | TRBJ2-7 | TRBV5-4
CASSSGIAGDTGELFF | TRBD2 | TRBJ2-2 | TRBV7-9
CASSPLTGKGSYEQYF | - | TRBJ2-7 | TRBV18
CASSAVYSGYTF | - | TRBJ1-2 | TRBV19
CAGEGQHTEAFF | - | TRBJ1-1 | TRBV2
CASSQDSGYEAFF | - | TRBJ1-1 | TRBV14
CASMASWDTEAFF | - | TRBJ1-1 | TRBV19
CASSLQGGQETQYF | - | TRBJ2-5 | TRBV7-3
CASSWTSGAYNEQFF | TRBD2 | TRBJ2-1 | TRBV5-6
CASSRPGRQGSGYTF | TRBD1 | TRBJ1-2 | TRBV28
CASSRIPTGSSGNTIYF | TRBD1 | TRBJ1-3 | TRBV18
CASLQAGGRSYEQYF | TRBD2 | TRBJ2-7 | TRBV27
CASSQGSDPSYEQYF | - | TRBJ2-7 | TRBV4-1
CASSLNMRGTGANVLTF | - | TRBJ2-6 | TRBV7-3
CASSYSGSSYEQYF | - | TRBJ2-7 | TRBV6-5
CAFRRTDTDTQYF | - | TRBJ2-3 | TRBV5-4
CAWSVSGGTEAFF | - | TRBJ1-1 | TRBV30
CASNPTSLTGHTQYF | TRBD2 | TRBJ2-3 | TRBV7-2
CASRRGQGARETQYF | TRBD1 | TRBJ2-5 | TRBV28
CASTNQGMNTEAFF | - | TRBJ1-1 | TRBV6-5
CASSQGGDRPQHF | TRBD1 | TRBJ1-5 | TRBV7-9
CASSPRTSGRETQYF | TRBD2 | TRBJ2-5 | TRBV5-4
CASRRDRYNQPQHF | TRBD1 | TRBJ1-5 | TRBV19
CASSYSINSNQPQHF | - | TRBJ1-5 | TRBV6-5
CASSQVPKDYEQYF | - | TRBJ2-7 | TRBV4-1
CASSGPLVTVNEQFF | - | TRBJ2-1 | TRBV2
CASSLNRAGAANIQYF | - | TRBJ2-4 | TRBV13
CASSRPGAYSGNTIYF | - | TRBJ1-3 | TRBV11-2
CASSFNPGFGIEQYF | - | TRBJ2-7 | TRBV11-1
CASSSSGSIYEQYF | TRBD2 | TRBJ2-7 | TRBV6-5
CASSYTGTSITDTQYF | TRBD2 | TRBJ2-3 | TRBV6-5
CASHAGLPNQPQHF | - | TRBJ1-5 | TRBV27
CASSYPGGTEAFF | TRBD1 | TRBJ1-1 | TRBV6-6